This T cell receptor beta chain is drawn from a study of T cell responses to AZD1222 COVID-19 vaccine. Study-level results: Repertoire samples came only from after the peak T cell response. The number of AZD1222 recipients seropositive at baseline was only six. The donor cohort was predominantly white British with a female majority, and clonal diversity may have been underestimated.

This CDR3 spans 16 amino acids. CDR1 SGHTA and CDR2 FQGNSA come from the germline V gene. Between the trimmed V and J ends, which lost 5 bases and 5 bases, there was a span of 21 bases. Measured with immunoSEQ multiplex PCR; TCRdb has only the in-frame clones, and not every one. The sample consists of fewer than 90,000 clones, around nine tenths of them appearing once. Of note for this clone: Its antigen is still unknown.

Here the sequenced sample was peripheral blood, taken 28 days after the second AZD1222 dose. J is TRBJ1-1 and V is TRBV7-2, with D maybe TRBD1 (6 bases). The sequence was obtained from an adult who received the AZD1222 COVID-19 vaccine. CDR3 sequence: CASSPSDRRVRTEAFF. As DNA, the CDR3 is TGTGCCAGCAGCCCTTCCGACAGGCGGGTTAGGACTGAAGCTTTCTTT.